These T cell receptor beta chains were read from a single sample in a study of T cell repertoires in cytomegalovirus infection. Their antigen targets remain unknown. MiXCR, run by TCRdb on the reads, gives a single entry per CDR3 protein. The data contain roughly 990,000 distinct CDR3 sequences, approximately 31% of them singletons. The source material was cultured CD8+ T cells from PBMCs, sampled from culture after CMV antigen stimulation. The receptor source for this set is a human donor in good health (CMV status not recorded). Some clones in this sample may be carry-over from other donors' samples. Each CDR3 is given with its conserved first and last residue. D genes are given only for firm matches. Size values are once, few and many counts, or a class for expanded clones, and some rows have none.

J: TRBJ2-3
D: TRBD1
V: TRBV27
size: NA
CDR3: CASNSGTGETDTQYF
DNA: TGTGCCAGCAACTCCGGGACAGGGGAAACAGATACGCAGTATTTT

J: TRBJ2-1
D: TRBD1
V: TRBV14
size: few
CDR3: CASSPFRDRGQLRYNEQFF
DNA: TGTGCCAGCAGCCCTTTTCGGGACAGGGGGCAATTGCGGTACAATGAGCAGTTCTTC

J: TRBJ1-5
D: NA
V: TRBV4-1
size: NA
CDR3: CTSSPGTNNQPQHF
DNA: TGCACCAGCAGCCCCGGGACTAACAATCAGCCCCAGCATTTT

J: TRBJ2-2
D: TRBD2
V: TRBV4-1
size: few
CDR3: CASSPRASGGFIGNTGELFF
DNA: TGCGCCAGCAGCCCTCGTGCCAGCGGGGGTTTTATAGGGAACACCGGGGAGCTGTTTTTT

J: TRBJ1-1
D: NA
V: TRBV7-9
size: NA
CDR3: CVILGVNTEAFF
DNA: TGCGTCATATTGGGGGTGAACACTGAAGCTTTCTTT

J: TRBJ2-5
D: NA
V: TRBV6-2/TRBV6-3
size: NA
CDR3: CATGERGWETQYF
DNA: TGTGCCACCGGGGAAAGGGGTTGGGAGACCCAGTACTTC

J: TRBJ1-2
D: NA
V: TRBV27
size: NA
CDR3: CASSLGPPRGYTF
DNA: TGTGCCAGCAGTTTGGGGCCCCCAAGGGGCTACACCTTC

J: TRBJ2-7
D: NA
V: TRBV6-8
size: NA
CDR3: CARSGNLLAEQYF
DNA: TGTGCCAGAAGTGGGAACCTTCTAGCGGAGCAGTACTTC

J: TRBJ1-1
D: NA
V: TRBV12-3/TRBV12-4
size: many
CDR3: CASSPRNTEAFF
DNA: TGTGCCAGCAGTCCCAGGAACACTGAAGCTTTCTTT

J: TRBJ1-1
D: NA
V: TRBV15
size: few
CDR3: CATSRTRGNTEAFF
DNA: TGTGCCACCAGCAGAACTCGAGGTAACACTGAAGCTTTCTTT

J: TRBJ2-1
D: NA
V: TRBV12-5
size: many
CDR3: CASGLPSFEQFF
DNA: TGTGCTAGTGGTTTACCTAGCTTTGAGCAGTTCTTC

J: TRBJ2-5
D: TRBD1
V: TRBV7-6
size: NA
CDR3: CASSPAWGQKQETQYF
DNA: TGTGCCAGCAGCCCGGCCTGGGGACAGAAGCAAGAGACCCAGTACTTC

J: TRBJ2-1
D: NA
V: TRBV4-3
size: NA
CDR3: CASSQAQGRSYNEQFF
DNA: TGCGCCAGCAGCCAAGCGCAGGGGCGCTCCTACAATGAGCAGTTCTTC

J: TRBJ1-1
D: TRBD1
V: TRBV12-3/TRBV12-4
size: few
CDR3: CASRSDRDYTEAFF
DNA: TGTGCCAGCAGGTCGGACAGGGATTACACTGAAGCTTTCTTT

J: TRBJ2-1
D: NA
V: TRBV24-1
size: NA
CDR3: CATSARSSYNEQFF
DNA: TGTGCCACCAGTGCCCGGAGCTCCTACAATGAGCAGTTCTTC

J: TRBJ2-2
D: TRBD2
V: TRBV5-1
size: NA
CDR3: CASSWFSGGPNTGELFF
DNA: TGCGCCAGCAGCTGGTTTAGCGGGGGCCCTAACACCGGGGAGCTGTTTTTT

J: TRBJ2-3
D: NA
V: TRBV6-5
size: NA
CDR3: CASSYLMTRGSSDTQYF
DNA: TGTGCCAGCAGTTACCTTATGACTAGAGGTAGTTCAGATACGCAGTATTTT

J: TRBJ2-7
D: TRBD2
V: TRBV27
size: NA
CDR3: CASSLMSGGANSYEQYF
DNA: TGTGCCAGCAGTTTAATGAGCGGGGGGGCAAATTCCTACGAGCAGTACTTC

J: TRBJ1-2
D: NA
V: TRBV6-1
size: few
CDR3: CASSETVANYGYTF
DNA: TGTGCCAGCAGTGAAACAGTAGCTAACTATGGCTACACCTTC

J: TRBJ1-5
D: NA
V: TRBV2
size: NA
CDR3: CASSDKEGDPAQHF
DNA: TGTGCCAGCAGTGACAAGGAGGGGGATCCGGCCCAGCATTTT

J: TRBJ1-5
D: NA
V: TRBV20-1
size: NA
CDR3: CSASHPEGGQPQHF
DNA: TGCAGTGCTAGCCACCCCGAGGGAGGTCAGCCCCAGCATTTT

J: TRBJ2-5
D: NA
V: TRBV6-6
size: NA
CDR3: CASSDRRTFQETQYF
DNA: TGTGCCAGCAGTGACAGACGGACGTTTCAAGAGACCCAGTACTTC

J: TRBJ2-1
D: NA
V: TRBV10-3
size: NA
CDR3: CAISAPPEDVYNEQFF
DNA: TGTGCCATCAGCGCGCCGCCGGAGGACGTATACAATGAGCAGTTCTTC

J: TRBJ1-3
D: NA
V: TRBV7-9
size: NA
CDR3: CASSLPSNGSGNTIYF
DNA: TGTGCCAGCAGCTTACCATCCAACGGCTCTGGAAACACCATATATTTT

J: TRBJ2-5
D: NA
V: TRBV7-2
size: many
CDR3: CASSLPEFQETQYF
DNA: TGTGCCAGCAGCCTCCCTGAGTTTCAAGAGACCCAGTACTTC

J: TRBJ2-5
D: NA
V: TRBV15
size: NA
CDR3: CATFDTKGTEETQYF
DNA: TGTGCCACCTTCGATACTAAAGGGACGGAAGAGACCCAGTACTTC

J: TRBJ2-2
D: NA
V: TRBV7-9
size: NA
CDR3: CASSLDYREPSTGELFF
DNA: TGTGCCAGCAGCTTAGACTACAGGGAACCGAGCACCGGGGAGCTGTTTTTT

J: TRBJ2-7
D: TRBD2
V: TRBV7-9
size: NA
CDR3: CASSLGSKRDPYEQYF
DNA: TGTGCCAGCAGCTTAGGTTCCAAGCGGGACCCCTACGAGCAGTACTTC

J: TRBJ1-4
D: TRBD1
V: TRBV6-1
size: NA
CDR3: CASSTGETNEKLFF
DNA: TGTGCCAGCAGTACAGGGGAAACTAATGAAAAACTGTTTTTT

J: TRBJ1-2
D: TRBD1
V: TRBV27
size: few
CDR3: CASSFTGGGYGYTF
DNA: TGTGCCAGCAGTTTTACAGGGGGCGGCTATGGCTACACCTTC

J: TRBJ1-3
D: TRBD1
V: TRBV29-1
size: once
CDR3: CSVDDRGEGNTIYF
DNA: TGCAGCGTTGACGACAGGGGAGAAGGAAACACCATATATTTT

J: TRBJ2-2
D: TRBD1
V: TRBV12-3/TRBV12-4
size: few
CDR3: CAIPTGGRAGELFF
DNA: TGTGCCATTCCGACAGGGGGTAGGGCCGGGGAGCTGTTTTTT

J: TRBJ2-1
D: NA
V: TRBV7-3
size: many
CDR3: CASSLMATSSYNEQFF
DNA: TGTGCCAGCAGCTTAATGGCGACTAGCTCCTACAATGAGCAGTTCTTC

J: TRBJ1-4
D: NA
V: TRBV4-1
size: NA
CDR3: CASSQGRGSEKLFF
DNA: TGCGCCAGCAGCCAAGGCCGAGGCTCAGAAAAACTGTTTTTT

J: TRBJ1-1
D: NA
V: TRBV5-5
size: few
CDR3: CASSGGWSTMNTEAFF
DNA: TGTGCCAGCAGCGGGGGTTGGAGCACTATGAACACTGAAGCTTTCTTT

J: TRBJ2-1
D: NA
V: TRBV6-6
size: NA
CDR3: CASSYAGRDEQFF
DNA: TGTGCCAGCAGTTACGCAGGGCGCGATGAGCAGTTCTTC

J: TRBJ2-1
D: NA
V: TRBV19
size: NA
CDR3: CASSGRERDGEQFF
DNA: TGTGCCAGTAGTGGAAGGGAAAGGGACGGTGAGCAGTTCTTC

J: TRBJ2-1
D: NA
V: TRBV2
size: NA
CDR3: CASSEWVRNEQFF
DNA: TGTGCCAGCAGTGAATGGGTCAGAAATGAGCAGTTCTTC

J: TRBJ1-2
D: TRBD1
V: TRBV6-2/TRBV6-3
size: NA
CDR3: CASTPGTGPLRYGYTF
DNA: TGTGCCAGCACCCCCGGGACAGGGCCCCTCCGCTATGGCTACACCTTC

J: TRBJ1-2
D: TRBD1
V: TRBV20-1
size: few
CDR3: CSARGDRIYGYTF
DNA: TGCAGTGCTAGAGGGGACAGGATCTATGGCTACACCTTC

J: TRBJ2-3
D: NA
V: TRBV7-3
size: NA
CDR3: CASSGGMDGTDTQYF
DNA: TGTGCCAGCAGCGGCGGGATGGACGGCACAGATACGCAGTATTTT